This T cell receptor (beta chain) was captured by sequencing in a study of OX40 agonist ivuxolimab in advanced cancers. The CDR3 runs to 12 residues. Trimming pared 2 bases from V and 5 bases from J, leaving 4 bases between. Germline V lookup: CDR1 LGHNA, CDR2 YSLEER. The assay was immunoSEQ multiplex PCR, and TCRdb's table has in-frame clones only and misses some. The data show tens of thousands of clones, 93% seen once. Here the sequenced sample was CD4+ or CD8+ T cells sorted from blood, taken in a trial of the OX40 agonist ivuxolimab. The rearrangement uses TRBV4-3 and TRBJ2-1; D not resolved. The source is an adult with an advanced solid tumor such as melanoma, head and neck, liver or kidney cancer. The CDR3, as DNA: TGCGCCAGCAGCCAATACAACAATGAGCAGTTCTTC. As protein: CASSQYNNEQFF.